This T cell receptor (beta chain) comes out of a study of blood T cell repertoires in COVID-19 (dated by TCRdb to 2019 to 2021). Study-wide context: Samples covering the acute and convalescent phases of COVID-19 were provided by collaborators in the United States, Italy and Spain. The material from the prospective study consisted of cDNA or gDNA derived from T cells, B-cell-depleted T cells, or PBMCs. Deeply sampled blood TCRbeta repertoires from subjects exposed to, actively infected with, or recovered from COVID-19 were included in the dataset. The repertoires were released in a freely available public database meant as a resource for research on the immune response to SARS-CoV-2. The samples were drawn from two sources: the first 160 participants of the ongoing ImmuneRACE study, and 1,200 or so subjects contributed by 6 global collaborators. Sample metadata almost always included a de-identified subject ID, COVID-19 status, age in years and sex. HLA class I and class II types, where available, came from metadata supplied by the sample provider rather than from assay-based typing.

The immunoSEQ Assay, a bias-controlled multiplex PCR, was used to amplify TCRbeta CDR3 regions from genomic DNA. The authors' pipeline ran thus. Nucleated cell counts per sample were estimated from amplification of reference gene primers within the assay. To quantify the absolute abundance of each unique TCRbeta CDR3 rearrangement, sequence reads were collapsed and filtered. For each sample, productive Simpson clonality was calculated as the square root of Simpson's diversity index across productive rearrangements. Sourced from immuneACCESS, this table was stored by TCRdb with only in-frame sequences that have V and J called. A share of the clones is absent; for the studies checked, an unresolved V gene accounts for under half, and the remainder has no known explanation. V and J calls and clone size are copied from that table; D and trimming were computed from the DNA. The table for this sample lists over 150,000 clones; around 90% of them were counted only once. The ten largest make up around 2.3% of the sample.

In the prospective study, participants were about 18 to 95 years old, resided in about two dozen geographic areas of the United States, and were enrolled through a virtual design. In the prospective study, cohorts were assigned on the basis of participant-reported clinical history obtained from a screening survey and a study questionnaire. ImmuneRACE Cohort 3 recovered participants were defined by two consecutive negative NP/OP PCR tests, healthcare professional clearance, or symptom resolution. Each participant in the prospective study had whole blood, serum and a nasopharyngeal or oropharyngeal swab collected by mobile phlebotomists. Over an approximately 2-month period, participants in the prospective study had the option of providing additional blood draws and questionnaires. Prospective study blood samples were shipped either frozen or at room temperature before DNA extraction. The paper's findings and limits, for the study overall: Clinical and demographic metadata were provided uncurated, with the amount varying by source and participant.

Turning to this clone: No antigen is known for it. Base quality data are lacking; no much larger clone is found one base away.

The germline V gene specifies MNHEY as CDR1 and SVGEGT as CDR2. Including cysteine and phenylalanine, the CDR3 has 14 amino acids. Only CDR3 DNA remains: 42 bases, in frame from the first base. Germline trimming amounts to 5 bases on V and 6 bases on J, with 9 as the count of junction bases outside the gene matches. The sequence was collected from a woman in her twenties or thirties who had recovered from COVID-19. The receptor chain draws on TRBV6-2 or TRBV6-3 and TRBJ2-5; TRBD2 fits 7 bases in the junction. Source material: PBMCs or T cells enriched from blood (not recorded which). In nucleotide form, the sequence is TGTGCCAGCAGTGGCGGGGGAGCAGGAAAGACCCAGTACTTC. This sequence encodes CASSGGGAGKTQYF.